The 10 T cell receptor beta chains presented below share a single source sample, sequenced in a study of long-term antiretroviral therapy in people with HIV. Sequencing relied on immunoSEQ assay v3.0, run at survey level. Data came from immunoSEQ multiplex PCR; TCRdb stores just in-frame clones and leaves some out. Of over 15,000 clones in the sample, 65% to 85% were seen once. The source material was unsorted PBMCs, sampled 2.5 years before starting antiretroviral therapy. These receptors were taken from a woman aged 45-59 years with HIV.

The V call is TRBV19, the J call TRBJ1-6; 9 bases agree with TRBD1. Germline CDR1 LNHDA, CDR2 SQIVND (reference sequence). V lost 8 bases and J lost 8; bases outside the gene matches: 7. The CDR3 has 14 amino acids. Here the CDR3 DNA reads TGTGCCAGTTCCGGGACAGGGCAGTATTCACCCCTCCACTTT. It translates to CASSGTGQYSPLHF.

This clone is a singleton in its sample. The V call is TRBV6-1, the J call TRBJ1-2, with a possible D match to TRBD1 (6 bases). Trimming left V 3 bases short and J 5 bases short, with 13 bases between. CDR3 length: 14 residues. Germline values: CDR1 MNHNS, CDR2 SASEGT. The CDR3 loop reads CASSDIRTAYGYTF. CDR3 bases: TGTGCCAGCAGTGATATAAGGACAGCATATGGCTACACCTTC.

This chain joins TRBV11-1 and TRBJ2-5, with 11 bases aligning to TRBD2. V was clipped by 4 bases and J by 5 bases; unmatched bases: 6. The CDR3 totals 15 residues. The germline V gene has CDR1 SGHAT and CDR2 FQDESV (reference sequence). Written as DNA, the CDR3 is TGTGCCAGCAGCTATAGCGGGGGGGCCGGGGAGACCCAGTACTTC. Translation gives CASSYSGGAGETQYF. The variable domain in full, with the rest retrieved from reference TRBV11-1 and TRBJ2-5, is EAEVAQSPRYKITEKSQAVAFWCDPISGHATLYWYRQILGQGPELLVQFQDESVVDDSQLPKDRFSAERLKGVDSTLKIQPAELGDSAMYLCASSYSGGAGETQYFGPGTRLLVL.

This chain links TRBV6-4 with TRBJ2-1; 9 bases match TRBD1. The junction had 3 bases not matched to a gene; V was cut back by 1 base and J by 5 bases. CDR1 is MRHNA, CDR2 SNTAGT, per germline. The CDR3 loop spans 15 amino acids. This CDR3 reads CASSDFGTGHNEQFF. The DNA of the CDR3 is TGTGCCAGCAGTGACTTCGGGACAGGGCACAATGAGCAGTTCTTC.

This clone has more than one count but fewer than ten. The rearrangement uses TRBV19 and TRBJ1-1; TRBD1 might be the D (6 bases). The CDR3 is 11 residues long. The V end was cut by 7 bases, the J end by 11 bases, with 14 bases between. Germline V CDR1 and CDR2: LNHDA, SQIVND (reference sequence). For the CDR3, the DNA is TGTGCCAGTAACGCCAGGGGAGGGGCTTTCTTT. Translated, it gives CASNARGGAFF.

The chain employs TRBV7-2 and TRBJ1-2, with 8 bases matching TRBD1. The length of the CDR3 is 14 residues. The V gene's germline CDR1 is SGHTA and CDR2 FQGNSA. V lost 1 base to trimming and J lost 8 bases; unmatched junction nucleotides: 6. Written as DNA, the CDR3 is TGTGCCAGCAGCTTAGGGCAGGGGGCAGCGGGCTACACCTTC. Encoded protein: CASSLGQGAAGYTF.

V usage is TRBV10-1 and J usage is TRBJ2-3; tentative D call: TRBD2 (6 bases). The CDR3 contains 15 residues. Trimming cost V 3 bases and J 4 bases, with 14 bases left between them. Germline lookup yields CDR1 WNHNN and CDR2 SYGVQD (reference sequence). The CDR3 DNA reads TGCGCCAGCAGTGACCTTTCAGGAGGGTCAGATACGCAGTATTTT. This translates into CASSDLSGGSDTQYF.

There are a few counts of this clone. V and J are TRBV11-2 and TRBJ2-7; D is uncertain. Trimming took 2 bases from V and 1 from J, leaving 3 bases between them. Per the germline V gene, CDR1 is SGHAT and CDR2 is FQNNGV. This CDR3 region has 12 residues. CDR3 in amino acids: CASSLLSYEQYF. CDR3 DNA: TGTGCCAGCAGCTTACTTTCCTACGAGCAGTACTTC.

The chain combines TRBV30 with TRBJ2-5, with 8 bases aligning to TRBD2. CDR3 length: 14 residues. Trimming removed 0 bases from V and 6 bases from J; junction bases left unmatched: 6. Germline lookup yields CDR1 GTSNPN and CDR2 SVGIG (reference sequence). The CDR3 reads CAWSVSSGGKTQYF. The CDR3, as DNA: TGTGCCTGGAGTGTATCGAGCGGGGGAAAGACCCAGTACTTC.

V and J are TRBV27 and TRBJ2-7; 12 nucleotides agree with TRBD2. V lost 6 bases, J lost 3 bases, and 3 bases stayed unmatched. The CDR3 consists of 14 residues. CDR1 and CDR2 (germline): MNHEY, SMNVEV (reference sequence). The CDR3 DNA follows: TGTGCCAGCAGAAGACTAGCGGGGGACTACGAGCAGTACTTC. It specifies CASRRLAGDYEQYF.